This is a list of T cell receptor beta chains from one sample in a study of blood T cells in healthy people across ages. MiXCR, run by TCRdb on the 5' RACE reads, gives a single entry per CDR3 protein. The data contain approximately 900,000 distinct CDR3 sequences, 48% of them singletons. The sequenced sample was blood. These receptors were obtained from a young man in good health. Both conserved end residues are part of each CDR3. A D gene is named only where the DNA matches it firmly. Only some rows state a clone size, as once, few, many or a class for expanded clones.

D gene,V gene,clone size,J gene,CDR3 DNA,CDR3 protein
-,TRBV20-1,-,TRBJ2-7,TGCAGTGCTCAGGCGGGGCTGGGCACCTACGAGCAGTACTTC,CSAQAGLGTYEQYF
TRBD2,TRBV20-1,once,TRBJ2-1,TGCAGTGCCCTTAGCGGGGGGCGATACAATGAGCAGTTCTTC,CSALSGGRYNEQFF
-,TRBV20-1,-,TRBJ2-1,TGCAGTGCTACAGCAAATGAGCAGTTCTTC,CSATANEQFF
-,TRBV20-1,many,TRBJ1-1,TGCAGTGCTACAGCAGGTAAAGGGGCTGAAGCTTTCTTT,CSATAGKGAEAFF
-,TRBV9,-,TRBJ2-5,TGTGCCAGCAGCGTGGGTAGCTTCCAAGAGACCCAGTACTTC,CASSVGSFQETQYF
-,TRBV4-3,-,TRBJ1-6,TGCGCCAGCAGCCCATCACAGAGCTCCTATAATTCACCCCTCCACTTT,CASSPSQSSYNSPLHF
-,TRBV5-1,-,TRBJ2-5,TGCGCCAGCAGCTTGAAACGGACAGAAAATCGACCGCGGTACTTC,CASSLKRTENRPRYF
-,TRBV7-2,few,TRBJ2-7,TGTGCCAGCAGCTTAGCGTTCGGCGGAACCTACGAGCAGTACTTC,CASSLAFGGTYEQYF
-,TRBV2,many,TRBJ2-1,TGTGCCAGCAGTGAAGCGAGGAAGGGAAGGACCTACAATGAGCAGTTCTTC,CASSEARKGRTYNEQFF
TRBD1,TRBV6-2/TRBV6-3,-,TRBJ1-1,TGTGCCAGCACCTTATACGGGACAGTGAACACTGAAGCTTTCTTT,CASTLYGTVNTEAFF
-,TRBV4-1,-,TRBJ1-3,TGCGCCAGCAGCGCGGGCTCTGGAAACACCATATATTTT,CASSAGSGNTIYF
-,TRBV6-2/TRBV6-3,-,TRBJ2-2,TGTGCCTCCACGGGACGTTCGAACACCGGGGAGCTGTTTTTT,CASTGRSNTGELFF
TRBD2,TRBV7-7,-,TRBJ2-3,TGTGCTAGCACCCCACTAGCGGGGGGAAGGGATACGCAGTATTTT,CASTPLAGGRDTQYF
TRBD2,TRBV4-2,-,TRBJ2-1,TGTGCCAGCAGCCCCCGACTAGCGGCGTCTACATACAATGAGCAGTTCTTC,CASSPRLAASTYNEQFF
-,TRBV27,-,TRBJ2-7,TGTGCCAGCAGTTTAGTCGGCCTCTACGAGCAGTACTTC,CASSLVGLYEQYF
TRBD2,TRBV3-1,-,TRBJ2-5,TGTGCCAGCAGTCAAGGATGGACTAGCGGTAGGCAAGAGACCCAGTACTTC,CASSQGWTSGRQETQYF
TRBD2,TRBV6-6,-,TRBJ2-1,TGTGCCAGCAGTCCTCAGCGGGGGGGCAATGAGCAGTTCTTC,CASSPQRGGNEQFF
TRBD1,TRBV27,-,TRBJ1-1,TGTGCCAGCAGTATCGACAGGGTAGACACTGAAGCTTTCTTT,CASSIDRVDTEAFF
-,TRBV12-3/TRBV12-4,-,TRBJ1-4,TGTGCCAGCAGTACAGGGAGGAGTGAAAAACTGTTTTTT,CASSTGRSEKLFF
-,TRBV7-2,few,TRBJ2-3,TGTGCCAGCAGCTTAAAAGGGCGACTAAGCACAGATACGCAGTATTTT,CASSLKGRLSTDTQYF
TRBD1,TRBV6-2/TRBV6-3,-,TRBJ2-1,TGTGCCAGCAGCAGGACTCGAGGAGGGACAGGGCAGTTCTTC,CASSRTRGGTGQFF
-,TRBV6-1,-,TRBJ2-7,TGTGCCAGCAGGTCGGGGACGGACGAGCAGTACTTC,CASRSGTDEQYF
TRBD2,TRBV7-8,few,TRBJ2-1,TGTGCCAACAGCTTACGGCTAGCGGGGGGGTACAATGAGCAGTTCTTC,CANSLRLAGGYNEQFF
-,TRBV4-1,-,TRBJ2-3,TGCGCCAGCAGCCAAGAGGGGACCTATAGCACAGATACGCAGTATTTT,CASSQEGTYSTDTQYF
-,TRBV18,-,TRBJ1-1,TGTGCCAGCTCACCAACCGGGATCATGAACACTGAAGCTTTCTTT,CASSPTGIMNTEAFF
TRBD2,TRBV7-2,-,TRBJ2-1,TGTGCCAGCAGCTTAGCGCGGGGGGGCATTTGGAATGAGCAGTTCTTC,CASSLARGGIWNEQFF
TRBD2,TRBV2,-,TRBJ2-7,TGTGCCAGCAGTGAAGACGGGGGGGACTACAATGAGCAGTACTTC,CASSEDGGDYNEQYF
TRBD1,TRBV12-3/TRBV12-4,-,TRBJ1-1,TGTGCCAGCAGGGTCCCGGACAGGGGGTCCACTGAAGCTTTCTTT,CASRVPDRGSTEAFF
TRBD1,TRBV7-9,-,TRBJ1-6,TGTGCCAGCAGCAGGCACGGGGACAGGCCTTCACCCCTCCACTTT,CASSRHGDRPSPLHF
-,TRBV7-2,few,TRBJ2-7,TGTGCCAGCAGCTTAGCGTCAGGGAGGATAGACGAGCAGTACTTC,CASSLASGRIDEQYF
-,TRBV20-1,-,TRBJ2-5,TGCAGTGCTAGCCCCGAGGGGGCCCAGTACTTC,CSASPEGAQYF
TRBD1,TRBV29-1,-,TRBJ1-6,TGCAGCGTTCAACAGGGGGGTAATTCACCCCTCCACTTT,CSVQQGGNSPLHF
-,TRBV6-6,few,TRBJ1-5,TGTGCCAGCAGTTCACAGGGCGGGTATCAGCCCCAGCATTTT,CASSSQGGYQPQHF
-,TRBV5-1,-,TRBJ2-7,TGCGCCAGCAGCTTGCTCTCCGGATCCGAGCAGTACTTC,CASSLLSGSEQYF
TRBD2,TRBV6-1,-,TRBJ2-7,TGTGCCAGCGCTAGCGGGGGCACCTACGAGCAGTACTTC,CASASGGTYEQYF
-,TRBV29-1,-,TRBJ1-1,TGCAGCGTTGAAGAGGGGGGCCCAAATGTAGCTTTCTTT,CSVEEGGPNVAFF
-,TRBV4-3,-,TRBJ1-5,TGCGCCAGCAGCCAAGATTTTTCAGGAGTTAGCAATCAGCCCCAGCATTTT,CASSQDFSGVSNQPQHF
-,TRBV11-2,once,TRBJ2-5,TGTGCCAGCAGCCCAAATTCCGGGACCCTACAAGAGACCCAGTACTTC,CASSPNSGTLQETQYF
TRBD2,TRBV11-2,-,TRBJ2-3,TGTGCCCGCAGCCCGACTAGCGGGGGCACTAGCACAGATACGCAGTATTTT,CARSPTSGGTSTDTQYF
-,TRBV27,-,TRBJ1-5,TGTGCCAGCAGTTCGGGACTGAATAGCAATCAGCCCCAGCATTTT,CASSSGLNSNQPQHF
-,TRBV6-5,few,TRBJ2-7,TGTGCCAGCAGTTACTCGCTCGGGGGTTCGTACGAGCAGTACTTC,CASSYSLGGSYEQYF
TRBD1,TRBV7-2,-,TRBJ2-1,TGTGCCAGCAGCTCTACAGGGGACCCTTACAATGAGCAGTTCTTC,CASSSTGDPYNEQFF
-,TRBV7-9,few,TRBJ1-1,TGTGCCAGCAGCTTAAGCGGGGTGGACACTGAAGCTTTCTTT,CASSLSGVDTEAFF
TRBD1,TRBV20-1,once,TRBJ1-1,TGCAGTGCTAGAGAGGCAAGGGGGCCCGCTGAAGCTTTCTTT,CSAREARGPAEAFF
-,TRBV12-3/TRBV12-4,-,TRBJ1-2,TGTGCCAGCAGTGTATACAGGTTGGACTATGGCTACACCTTC,CASSVYRLDYGYTF
-,TRBV20-1,few,TRBJ2-3,TGCAGTGCTAGGTTCAGGGCGTTCACAGATACGCAGTATTTT,CSARFRAFTDTQYF
-,TRBV12-3/TRBV12-4,-,TRBJ1-1,TGTGCCAGCAGACGGGAGTGGAACACTGAAGCTTTCTTT,CASRREWNTEAFF
TRBD1,TRBV5-1,once,TRBJ1-6,TGCGCCAGCAGCTGGGGGGACAGGGTTAATTCACCCCTCCACTTT,CASSWGDRVNSPLHF
TRBD1,TRBV7-8,-,TRBJ1-5,TGTGCCAGCAGCTTGTCTGACAGGGGCCATCAGCCCCAGCATTTT,CASSLSDRGHQPQHF
TRBD1,TRBV27,few,TRBJ1-4,TGTGCCAGCAGTCCGGGCGACAGGGTTGCAACTAATGAAAAACTGTTTTTT,CASSPGDRVATNEKLFF
TRBD1,TRBV5-6,few,TRBJ1-2,TGTGCCAGCAGCTTGGTGGGACAGAACTATGGCTACACCTTC,CASSLVGQNYGYTF
-,TRBV28,-,TRBJ1-5,TGTGCCAGCACCAATGGTGGCAATCAGCCCCAGCATTTT,CASTNGGNQPQHF
-,TRBV6-4,-,TRBJ2-1,TGTGCCAGCAGTGACTCTAGGGATGAGCAGTTCTTC,CASSDSRDEQFF
TRBD1,TRBV3-1,-,TRBJ2-3,TGTGCCAGCAGCCACCCCCAGCGGGGACAGGGGAGAGATACGCAGTATTTT,CASSHPQRGQGRDTQYF
-,TRBV9,once,TRBJ2-7,TGTGCCAGCAGTGAGGGCGGAGGGGGATGGTACGAGCAGTACTTC,CASSEGGGGWYEQYF
-,TRBV7-2,few,TRBJ2-7,TGTGCCAGCAGCCAGCGTTCCGGACTTGATCGAGGCGAGCAGTACTTC,CASSQRSGLDRGEQYF
TRBD2,TRBV11-2,many,TRBJ2-1,TGTGCCAGCAGCACTTCAGCGGGGGACCCTAATGAGCAGTTCTTC,CASSTSAGDPNEQFF
TRBD1,TRBV10-3,few,TRBJ2-7,TGTGCCATCACCGGAGTACAGGGGAAAATCTACGAGCAGTACTTC,CAITGVQGKIYEQYF
-,TRBV7-2,-,TRBJ2-1,TGTGCCAGCAGCCTCGGGGTAGCGAGTGAGCAGTTCTTC,CASSLGVASEQFF